This is a list of T cell receptor beta chains from one sample in a study of blood T cells in healthy people across ages. TCRdb reprocessed the 5' RACE reads via MiXCR and lists one record per CDR3 protein. The repertoire holds more than 1,000,000 distinct CDR3 sequences, with around 27% as singletons. The data also belong to a second study, concerning T cells of mothers and their children.

Specimen: blood. All receptors come from a girl under 10 years old in good health. Both conserved end residues are part of each CDR3. A D gene is named only where the DNA matches it firmly. The size entry is marked missing in some rows and otherwise reads once, few, many or a size class.

V gene,CDR3 length,J gene,clone size,D gene,CDR3 DNA,CDR3 protein
TRBV4-2,16,TRBJ2-7,once,TRBD2,TGTGCCAGCAGCCAGATGGTAGGGACTAGCAACTACGAGCAGTACTTC,CASSQMVGTSNYEQYF
TRBV19,15,TRBJ1-4,few,NA,TGTGCCAGTAGTATCGGTGCGGGGGTGGACGAAAAACTGTTTTTT,CASSIGAGVDEKLFF
TRBV9,14,TRBJ2-3,NA,NA,TGTGCCAGCAGCGGATGGGTCAGCACAGATACGCAGTATTTT,CASSGWVSTDTQYF
TRBV29-1,17,TRBJ2-1,few,TRBD2,TGCAGCGTTGGAAGCCCCGACTGGACTAGCGCTATCGGTGAGCAGTTCTTC,CSVGSPDWTSAIGEQFF
TRBV3-1,17,TRBJ2-5,NA,NA,TGTGCCAGCAGCCCCCGGGAGCTAGGGCAACCTTATGTGACCCAGTACTTC,CASSPRELGQPYVTQYF
TRBV9,15,TRBJ2-7,NA,NA,TGTGCCAGCAGCGTAGAGACTGCACCTATTTACGAGCAGTACTTC,CASSVETAPIYEQYF
TRBV9,15,TRBJ1-6,NA,NA,TGTGCCAGCAGCGTAGTCGGCAGCAATAATTCACCCCTCCACTTT,CASSVVGSNNSPLHF
TRBV5-6,15,TRBJ2-3,NA,TRBD2,TGTGCCAGCAGATTAGAGCGGGAAGGCACAGATACGCAGTATTTT,CASRLEREGTDTQYF
TRBV24-1,11,TRBJ2-7,few,NA,TGTGCCACCAGTTCGGAAGGCGAGCAGTACTTC,CATSSEGEQYF
TRBV6-5,13,TRBJ2-1,NA,NA,TGTGCCAGCAGTTACGGGGGGATCAATGAGCAGTTCTTC,CASSYGGINEQFF
TRBV7-8,15,TRBJ1-2,few,NA,TGTGCCAGCAGCTTAGTCCAGGACGGGTGGGGTGGCTACACCTTC,CASSLVQDGWGGYTF
TRBV4-2,15,TRBJ1-1,few,NA,TGTGCCAGCAGCCGGGGGGCAGGGGCCGAGAGTGAAGCTTTCTTT,CASSRGAGAESEAFF
TRBV21-1,15,TRBJ2-7,NA,NA,TGTGCCAGCAGCAAATACCGGGACAGCTCCTACGGGCAGTACTTC,CASSKYRDSSYGQYF
TRBV29-1,12,TRBJ2-5,NA,NA,TGCAGCGTGGCAGGGCAGAAAGAGACCCAGTACTTC,CSVAGQKETQYF
TRBV11-2,18,TRBJ2-1,few,TRBD2,TGTGCCAGCAGCTTAGGACGCACTAGCGGCTACTCCTACAATGAGCAGTTCTTC,CASSLGRTSGYSYNEQFF
TRBV11-2,16,TRBJ1-1,NA,NA,TGTGCCAGCAGCTTATATGGGGCGAGTTTGAACACTGAAGCTTTCTTT,CASSLYGASLNTEAFF
TRBV20-1,13,TRBJ2-3,few,TRBD2,TGCAGTGCGCATAGCGGGGTAACCGATACGCAGTATTTT,CSAHSGVTDTQYF
TRBV15,17,TRBJ2-5,NA,TRBD2,TGTGCCACCAGCAGATATTTGGGACTAGCGGGGGGAGAGACCCAGTACTTC,CATSRYLGLAGGETQYF
TRBV20-1,13,TRBJ2-1,NA,NA,TGCAGTGCCCCTCATGACGGGGGCAATGAGCAGTTCTTC,CSAPHDGGNEQFF
TRBV12-3/TRBV12-4,13,TRBJ2-1,NA,TRBD1,TGTGCCAGTGCGGGACAGGGGATGAATGAGCAGTTCTTC,CASAGQGMNEQFF
TRBV5-5,15,TRBJ2-5,NA,TRBD2,TGTGCCAGCAGCTTGGCTAGCGGAGCCCAAGAGACCCAGTACTTC,CASSLASGAQETQYF
TRBV6-6,15,TRBJ2-3,NA,NA,TGTGCCAGCAGTTACAGCATGAGCCGCACAGATACGCAGTATTTT,CASSYSMSRTDTQYF
TRBV28,13,TRBJ1-2,NA,NA,TGTGCCAGCAGTCCACGGACTCCTTATGGCTACACCTTC,CASSPRTPYGYTF
TRBV9,15,TRBJ1-2,NA,TRBD1,TGTGCCAGCAGCGTGGGACAGGGAAGGACTGATGGCTACACCTTC,CASSVGQGRTDGYTF
TRBV6-5,13,TRBJ1-1,NA,NA,TGTGCCAGCAGGCCCCAGGGTTTTACTGAAGCTTTCTTT,CASRPQGFTEAFF
TRBV29-1,13,TRBJ2-7,NA,TRBD1,TGCAGCGTCTATCGACAGGGGGGGTACGAGCAGTACTTC,CSVYRQGGYEQYF
TRBV3-1,21,TRBJ2-2,few,TRBD2,TGTGCCAGCAACCATCTGACCTCGACTAGCGGGAGGGCCCCGAACACCGGGGAGCTGTTTTTT,CASNHLTSTSGRAPNTGELFF
TRBV15,10,TRBJ2-5,few,NA,TGTGCCACCTCCGGAGAGACCCAGTACTTC,CATSGETQYF
TRBV20-1,15,TRBJ2-5,NA,NA,TGCAGTGCTGGGAGAGTAGACCTGGATCCGGAGACCCAGTACTTC,CSAGRVDLDPETQYF
TRBV2,15,TRBJ2-5,few,TRBD2,TGTGCCAGCAGGCCCGGGACTAGCGGCCAAGAGACCCAGTACTTC,CASRPGTSGQETQYF
TRBV5-6,16,TRBJ2-7,NA,NA,TGTGCCAGCAGCTCAGACCGGGACCCGACAACCTACGAGCAGTACTTC,CASSSDRDPTTYEQYF
TRBV12-3/TRBV12-4,14,TRBJ2-7,NA,NA,TGCGCCAGCAGCTCGACCGGGACCTTCTACGAGCAGTACTTC,CASSSTGTFYEQYF
TRBV7-7,15,TRBJ2-7,NA,TRBD2,TGTGCTAGCAGCCAAGGGAGGACTAGTCCCTACGAGCAGTACTTC,CASSQGRTSPYEQYF
TRBV20-1,10,TRBJ2-4,NA,NA,TGCAGTGCCATCGAGGACATTCAGTACTTC,CSAIEDIQYF
TRBV12-5,17,TRBJ1-6,NA,NA,TGTGCTAGTGGTTTTTGGACGGAGAGCTCCTATAATTCACCCCTCCACTTT,CASGFWTESSYNSPLHF
TRBV10-3,13,TRBJ2-2,few,TRBD2,TGTGCCATCAGCCGGGGGGGCCCCGGGGAGCTGTTTTTT,CAISRGGPGELFF
TRBV6-5,12,TRBJ1-1,few,NA,TGTGCCAGCGGTACCGGGTCCACTGAAGCTTTCTTT,CASGTGSTEAFF
TRBV6-1,16,TRBJ2-3,NA,NA,TGTGCCAGCAGTGCTGGGTCAGGGCGGCGCCCAGATACGCAGTATTTT,CASSAGSGRRPDTQYF
TRBV27,16,TRBJ2-1,NA,NA,TGTGCCAGCAGTTTATATTGGCAGACAGCCTACAATGAGCAGTTCTTC,CASSLYWQTAYNEQFF
TRBV5-1,15,TRBJ2-1,NA,TRBD2,TGCGCCAGCAGCACCGGACTAGACTTCTACAATGAGCAGTTCTTC,CASSTGLDFYNEQFF
TRBV2,14,TRBJ2-1,NA,NA,TGTGCCAGCAAGGGGGACATCTCCTACAATGAGCAGTTCTTC,CASKGDISYNEQFF
TRBV3-1,19,TRBJ2-1,NA,TRBD2,TGTGCCAGCAGCCCAGGATCGGGGTCGACGGGGGGGCTTTTGGATGAGCAGTTCTTC,CASSPGSGSTGGLLDEQFF
TRBV7-2,16,TRBJ1-5,few,TRBD1,TGTGCCAGCAGCTCCACGGGACAGTCTTCCCCTCAGCCCCAGCATTTT,CASSSTGQSSPQPQHF
TRBV5-1,13,TRBJ1-1,NA,NA,TGCGCCAGCAGCGGGGTTTTGGACACTGAAGCTTTCTTT,CASSGVLDTEAFF
TRBV14,14,TRBJ2-5,NA,NA,TGTGCCAGCAGCCAAGATGGTAGCTTCCTTGAGCAGTACTTC,CASSQDGSFLEQYF
TRBV20-1,16,TRBJ2-1,NA,NA,TGCAGTGCCGAAGGGGGGTCGCGGGAACTATTTAATGAGCAGTTCTTC,CSAEGGSRELFNEQFF
TRBV7-2,13,TRBJ1-2,few,NA,TGTGCCAGCAGCCTGGGGTCTAACGGAGGCTACACCTTC,CASSLGSNGGYTF
TRBV6-6,9,TRBJ2-5,NA,NA,TGTGCCAGCGGACCGGTCCCCGTCTTC,CASGPVPVF
TRBV6-5,14,TRBJ2-1,NA,TRBD2,TGTGCCAGCAGTTCCCCTAGCGGGTTCAATGAGCAGTTCTTC,CASSSPSGFNEQFF
TRBV6-1,16,TRBJ2-1,few,NA,TGTGCCAGCAGTGAAATATGGACTTTGGCAAACAATGAGCAGTTCTTC,CASSEIWTLANNEQFF
TRBV24-1,15,TRBJ1-5,NA,TRBD1,TGTGCCACCAGTGAGGGGACAGGGGCCCCTCAGCCCCAGCATTTT,CATSEGTGAPQPQHF
TRBV9,15,TRBJ2-7,NA,NA,TGTGCCAGCAGCGTAGAAGACAGACAGCCTTACGAGCAGTACTTC,CASSVEDRQPYEQYF
TRBV25-1,16,TRBJ1-4,few,TRBD1,TGTGCCAGCAGTGAAGGGGCGGGGACAGGGGTGGAAAAACTGTTTTTT,CASSEGAGTGVEKLFF
TRBV7-9,17,TRBJ2-5,NA,TRBD2,TGTGCCAGCAGCTTAGGCCGACTAGCGGGGGGACAAGAGACCCAGTACTTC,CASSLGRLAGGQETQYF
TRBV19,13,TRBJ2-5,once,NA,TGTGCCAGTAGTATCGACCGTCTAGAGACCCAGTACTTC,CASSIDRLETQYF
TRBV28,15,TRBJ2-7,few,NA,TGTGCCAGCAGTTTCGAGGCGGGACTCGGCCACGAGCAGTACTTC,CASSFEAGLGHEQYF
TRBV5-6,15,TRBJ2-1,NA,NA,TGTGCCAGCAGCTTGACGGTGACTATTTCCAATGAGCAGTTCTTC,CASSLTVTISNEQFF
TRBV4-1,15,TRBJ1-2,once,TRBD1,TGCGCCAGCAGCCAAGAATTCAGGGGGGGCGATGGCTACACCTTC,CASSQEFRGGDGYTF
TRBV27,14,TRBJ2-7,NA,TRBD2,TGTGCCAGCAGTCAAGGGACTAGCTTACACGAGCAGTACTTC,CASSQGTSLHEQYF